This T cell receptor beta chain was recovered during a study of blood T cell repertoires in COVID-19. In the study overall: Donors in the United States, Italy and Spain gave samples during acute or convalescent COVID-19. Sources were T cells, B-cell-depleted T cells, or PBMCs; the material itself was cDNA or gDNA.

CDR1 is LNHDA and CDR2 is SQIVND in the germline V gene (reference sequence). This CDR3 spans 19 amino acids. Germline trimming cut 6 bases from V and 0 bases from J; bases unmatched to any gene: 16. TCRdb keeps only in-frame clones here, not all; method: immunoSEQ multiplex PCR. Among 260,000 or so clones listed, 88% were seen once. This TCR came from a woman aged 40 to 50 with acute COVID-19. The chain recombines TRBV19 with TRBJ1-5, with TRBD1 matching over 8 bases. Sequencing was performed on PBMCs or T cells enriched from blood (not recorded which). The CDR3 loop is CASSNGGVRGPYSNQPQHF. The CDR3 region has the DNA TGTGCCAGTAGCAATGGGGGAGTCAGGGGGCCCTATAGCAATCAGCCCCAGCATTTT.